These 27 T cell receptor beta chains originate from one sample sequenced in a study of cytomegalovirus exposure and HLA in healthy donors (dated by TCRdb to 2016 to 2017). Library preparation used the immunoSEQ multiplex PCR assay. A mixture of 60 forward primers for TCR Vbeta segments and 13 reverse primers for TCR Jbeta segments was used in the multiplex PCR. As stored in TCRdb, this immuneACCESS dataset retains in-frame rearrangements with V and J assigned. A fraction of the clones does not appear; measured against another copy, unresolved V genes explain less than half of the discrepancy, and the remainder lacks a known reason. In this sample the table shows 150,000 to 200,000 clones, 65% to 85% of which occur a single time. 6.3% of the sample is taken by the ten largest. The specimen was PBMCs. The receptor source for this set is a male donor in good health and CMV-seropositive.

This clone was found once. The chain couples TRBV7-9 to TRBJ1-4; TRBD1 matches 9 bases. J gave up 8 bases and V 5 bases, and 6 bases lay outside the gene matches. The CDR3 runs 14 residues. Germline V gene sequence: CDR1 SEHNR, CDR2 FQNEAQ (reference sequence). The CDR3: CASSLGQGYEKLFF. CDR3 DNA: TGTGCCAGCAGCCTGGGACAGGGCTACGAAAAACTGTTTTTT.

Points on this clone: One junction end does not reproduce the germline sequence, and a read error may be involved. The rearrangement links TRBV7-9 to TRBJ1-1, with 7 bases that match TRBD1. The CDR3 runs to 14 residues. Germline V CDR1 and CDR2: SEHNR, FQNEAQ (reference sequence). This CDR3 reads CSSSRGQRNTEAFF. CDR3 nucleotide sequence: TGTTCCAGCAGCCGGGGACAGAGGAACACTGAAGCTTTCTTT.

This chain joins TRBV9 and TRBJ1-6; no reliable D call. The germline CDR1 and CDR2 sequences are SGDLS and YYNGEE. CDR3 length equals 13 residues. Between the trimmed V and J ends, which lost 4 bases and 8 bases, there was a span of 10 bases. The CDR3 region has the DNA TGTGCCAGCAGCCCTCTATTGGATTCACCCCTCCACTTT. Its translation is CASSPLLDSPLHF.

The rearrangement uses TRBV5-4 and TRBJ1-5; 9 nucleotides match TRBD1. Germline CDR1 and CDR2: SGHNT and YYREEE (reference sequence). The CDR3 runs 15 residues. V lost 4 bases, J lost 2 bases, and 4 bases stayed unmatched. The CDR3, as DNA: TGTGCCAGCAGCCGTGACAGGGGGGGCAATCAGCCCCAGCATTTT. It yields the protein CASSRDRGGNQPQHF.

The chain is built from TRBV10-3 and TRBJ2-1; D perhaps matches TRBD1 (5 bases). Per germline, CDR1 ENHRY and CDR2 SYGVKD. This CDR3 spans 12 amino acids. Deletions cut 4 bases from V and 12 bases from J, with 13 bases between. CDR3 loop: CAISGGPYGQFF. CDR3 coding DNA: TGTGCCATCAGTGGGGGCCCATATGGGCAGTTCTTC.

CDR3 sequence (DNA): TGTGCCAGCAGCTTGACGGGACAGGGTATTTACGAGCAGTACTTC. Residues: CASSLTGQGIYEQYF. The chain has TRBV5-6 and TRBJ2-7; the match to TRBD1 covers 9 bases. The CDR3 runs 15 residues. V lost 1 base and J lost 4; bases outside the gene matches: 6. CDR1 SGHDT and CDR2 YYEEEE come from the germline V gene.

V usage is TRBV5-1 and J usage is TRBJ1-6; D uncertain. In germline, CDR1 is SGHRS, CDR2 YFSETQ. This CDR3 contains 11 residues. The DNA for the CDR3 is TGCGGACGCGGGCGGAATTCACCCCTCCACTTT. Its translation is CGRGRNSPLHF.

The rearrangement uses TRBV19 and TRBJ2-7, with TRBD1 matching over 7 bases. In germline, CDR1 is LNHDA, CDR2 SQIVND (reference sequence). This CDR3 contains 16 residues. After removal of 4 bases from V and 0 bases from J, the junction contained 9 bases not matched to a gene. The CDR3 protein is CASSKGAGGSSYEQYF. The CDR3 DNA is TGTGCCAGTAGTAAGGGGGCTGGCGGTAGCTCCTACGAGCAGTACTTC.

The J gene is TRBJ1-4, the V gene TRBV19; unclear D gene. Per the germline V gene, CDR1 is LNHDA and CDR2 is SQIVND (reference sequence). The CDR3 has 12 residues. The V end lost 5 bases, the J end lost 3 bases, and 4 bases lay between the germline ends. For the CDR3, the DNA is TGTGCCAGTAGTGGAGCTAATGAAAAACTGTTTTTT. It specifies CASSGANEKLFF.

The chain is built from TRBV19 and TRBJ2-1, with D maybe TRBD1 (5 bases). This CDR3 is built from 15 residues. Germline CDR1 LNHDA, CDR2 SQIVND (reference sequence). The ends were cut back, 0 bases at V and 10 bases at J, with 16 bases in the middle. The CDR3 nucleotides read TGTGCCAGTAGTATAGAAAAATTTACTTGGGGCGAGCAGTTCTTC. Its protein product is CASSIEKFTWGEQFF.

The chain carries TRBV29-1 and TRBJ1-1, with 7 bases that match TRBD1. Trimming cost V 3 bases and J 3 bases; bases outside gene matches: 13. This CDR3 spans 16 amino acids. The germline CDR1 and CDR2 sequences are SQVTM and ANQGSEA. The DNA for the CDR3 is TGCAGCGTTGATGGGGGGAGCCACACAGGGGACACTGAAGCTTTCTTT. This sequence encodes CSVDGGSHTGDTEAFF.

The chain combines TRBV9 with TRBJ2-1; TRBD1 matches 7 bases. CDR1 is SGDLS, CDR2 YYNGEE, per germline. Germline trimming cut 4 bases from V and 5 bases from J; bases unmatched to any gene: 12. The CDR3 is 16 amino acids. This CDR3 reads CASSPLGAGGNNEQFF. The DNA of the CDR3 is TGTGCCAGCAGCCCTCTGGGGGCAGGGGGAAACAATGAGCAGTTCTTC.

This clone was observed a single time. The rearrangement joins TRBV28 to TRBJ2-7, with 7 positions matching TRBD2. This CDR3 region has 15 residues. Per the germline V gene, CDR1 is MDHEN and CDR2 is SYDVKM. V lost 5 bases and J lost 5; bases outside the gene matches: 12. CDR3 region: CASSRPPGEGDEQYF. Written as DNA, the CDR3 is TGTGCCAGCAGTCGTCCCCCGGGGGAGGGTGACGAGCAGTACTTC.

The chain has TRBV7-2 and TRBJ2-7; maybe TRBD2 (6 bases). Trimming cost V 2 bases and J 6 bases, with 14 bases left between them. Germline values: CDR1 SGHTA, CDR2 FQGNSA. The CDR3 runs to 14 residues. CDR3 coding DNA: TGTGCCAGCAGCTTAATTATAAGCGGGCTCGAGCAGTACTTC. Amino acids: CASSLIISGLEQYF.

The rearrangement joins TRBV5-6 to TRBJ1-5; possibly TRBD1 for D (6 bases). CDR3 length: 16 residues. V was clipped by 3 bases and J by 1 base, with 14 bases between them. Germline V CDR1 and CDR2: SGHDT, YYEEEE. This CDR3 is CASSSRTAKSNQPQHF. CDR3 coding DNA: TGTGCCAGCAGCTCCCGGACAGCTAAAAGCAATCAGCCCCAGCATTTT.

The V gene is TRBV9, the J gene TRBJ2-7; 7 positions match TRBD2. V was pared by 4 bases and J by 1 base, with 5 bases of the junction left unmatched. The CDR3 is made up of 14 amino acids. CDR1 is SGDLS and CDR2 is YYNGEE in the germline V gene. The CDR3, as DNA: TGTGCCAGCAGCCTCCTAGCGGAGTCCTACGAGCAGTACTTC. Its translation: CASSLLAESYEQYF. Combining the CDR3 with reference TRBV9 and TRBJ2-7 gives the whole variable domain DSGVTQTPKHLITATGQRVTLRCSPRSGDLSVYWYQQSLDQGLQFLIQYYNGEERAKGNILERFSAQQFPDLHSELNLSSLELGDSALYFCASSLLAESYEQYFGPGTRLTVT.

This chain uses TRBV4-3 with TRBJ2-7; 13 nucleotides align to TRBD2. The CDR3 totals 16 residues. Germline V gene lookup returns CDR1 LGHNA and CDR2 YSLEER. V was pared by 0 bases and J by 2 bases, with 1 base of the junction left unmatched. CDR3 region: CASSQETSGRAYEQYF. The CDR3, as DNA: TGCGCCAGCAGCCAAGAAACTAGCGGGAGGGCCTACGAGCAGTACTTC.

This chain links TRBV6-5 with TRBJ2-2; D is unresolved. This CDR3 region has 14 residues. V lost 1 base, J lost 3 bases, and 6 bases lay in between. Per germline, CDR1 MNHEY and CDR2 SVGAGI. CDR3 nucleotide sequence: TGTGCCAGCAGTTACTTCAGGTACACCGGGGAGCTGTTTTTT. Amino acid sequence: CASSYFRYTGELFF.

The chain carries TRBV14 and TRBJ2-4, with 9 bases aligning to TRBD2. J was trimmed by 9 bases and V by 1 base; bases with no gene match: 10. The CDR3 is made up of 16 amino acids. Germline assignment: CDR1 SGHDN and CDR2 FVKESK. CDR3 in amino acids: CASSQGFGSGRGIQYF. Here the CDR3 DNA reads TGTGCCAGCAGCCAAGGGTTTGGTAGCGGGAGAGGCATTCAGTACTTC.

V and J are TRBV29-1 and TRBJ2-2; TRBD2 agrees at 13 bases. V gave up 2 bases and J gave up 4 bases; unmatched junction bases: 4. The CDR3 extends over 16 amino acids. Germline V gene data show CDR1 as SQVTM and CDR2 as ANQGSEA. In nucleotides, the CDR3 is TGCAGCGTTGAATCAGGGACTAGCGGGATCACCGGGGAGCTGTTTTTT. Its translation is CSVESGTSGITGELFF.

This clone turned up a few times. The chain carries TRBV5-1 and TRBJ1-1; D gene uncertain. The CDR3 has 16 amino acids. From germline, CDR1 is SGHRS and CDR2 YFSETQ. Trimming cost V 2 bases and J 1 base, with 15 bases left between them. The CDR3 protein is CASSFKVAAANTEAFF. Written as DNA, the CDR3 is TGCGCCAGCAGCTTTAAGGTGGCGGCAGCGAACACTGAAGCTTTCTTT.

The gene calls are TRBV11-3 and TRBJ2-7, with 8 positions matching TRBD1. The CDR3 totals 15 residues. Losses at the gene ends were 5 bases for V and 4 bases for J; bases not matched to a gene: 10. The germline V gene encodes CDR1 SGHNT and CDR2 YENEEA. Written as DNA, the CDR3 is TGTGCCAGCAGCGGAAGACCAGACAGGGGATACGAGCAGTACTTC. It specifies CASSGRPDRGYEQYF.

The chain uses TRBV4-3 and TRBJ1-4; D may be TRBD1 (5 bases). Trimming shortened V by 1 base and J by 8 bases, and 8 bases separated the two germline ends. CDR3 length equals 13 residues. Germline lookup yields CDR1 LGHNA and CDR2 YSLEER. The chain's CDR3 is CASSQGEGEKLFF. CDR3 DNA: TGCGCCAGCAGCCAAGGGGAGGGGGAAAAACTGTTTTTT.

The genes are TRBV5-8 and TRBJ1-3, with D possibly being TRBD1 (5 bases). The CDR3 length is 15 residues. Between the trimmed V and J ends, which lost 7 bases and 0 bases, there was a span of 14 bases. Germline-derived CDR1 and CDR2 are SGHTS and YDEGEE. The CDR3 loop is CASDRQLRSGNTIYF. In DNA form, the CDR3 reads TGTGCCAGCGACAGACAGCTTCGCTCTGGAAACACCATATATTTT.

J is TRBJ2-7 and V is TRBV5-4, with D possibly being TRBD2 (5 bases). V was cut by 3 bases and J by 2 bases, with 15 bases left in between. CDR3 length equals 15 residues. Germline CDR1 is SGHNT and CDR2 is YYREEE (reference sequence). The chain's CDR3 is CASSSATGSTYEQYF. CDR3 sequence (DNA): TGTGCCAGCAGCTCGGCCACGGGGTCGACCTACGAGCAGTACTTC.

A few counts support this clone. This sequence joins TRBV18 and TRBJ1-2; 9 bases agree with TRBD1. Germline CDR1 KGHSH, CDR2 LQKENI. This CDR3 region has 13 residues. V lost 4 bases to trimming and J lost 12 bases; unmatched junction nucleotides: 9. CDR3 loop: CASSRSTDRGHTF. The CDR3 nucleotides are TGTGCCAGCTCACGATCCACGGACAGGGGCCACACCTTC.

This clone was seen once. The V and J genes are TRBV30 and TRBJ2-7; 7 nucleotides align to TRBD2. Germline-derived CDR1 and CDR2 are GTSNPN and SVGIG (reference sequence). Losses at the gene ends were 4 bases for V and 6 bases for J; bases not matched to a gene: 9. The CDR3 spans 13 residues. CDR3 DNA: TGTGCCTGGAAGGGAGGGAGGGTCGGCGAGCAGTACTTC. Translating gives CAWKGGRVGEQYF.